Presented here are 2 T cell receptor beta chains from one specimen sequenced in a study of T cells in narcolepsy. The method was immunoSEQ multiplex PCR; TCRdb's version includes in-frame clones alone and lacks a portion of them. The sample lists some 30,000 clones, approximately 80% occurring once. The sample comprised memory (CD45RA-) CD4+ T cells from blood. The receptors derive from a human donor in good health.

The chain links TRBV6-5 to TRBJ2-7; no firm D call. The CDR3 loop spans 13 amino acids. The germline gives CDR1 MNHEY, CDR2 SVGAGI. The V and J ends lost 4 bases and 2 bases respectively, with 9 bases between them. CDR3 in amino acids: CASSSSGPYEQYF. The CDR3 coding sequence is TGTGCCAGCAGTTCTTCCGGGCCCTACGAGCAGTACTTC.

This chain connects TRBV7-3 to TRBJ2-3; no definite D call. CDR3 length: 13 amino acids. Germline V gene sequence: CDR1 SGHTA, CDR2 FQGTGA. V lost 5 bases to trimming and J lost 2 bases, with 8 bases between them. The CDR3 sequence: CASSRGHTDTQYF. Written as DNA, the CDR3 is TGTGCCAGCAGCCGAGGCCACACAGATACGCAGTATTTT.